A single sample gave rise to the 29 T cell receptor beta chains below, sequenced in a study of blood T cell repertoires in COVID-19. The protocol was immunoSEQ multiplex PCR, while the TCRdb copy is restricted to in-frame clones and leaves out a portion. The data show about 200,000 clones, 86% seen once. Sequencing used PBMCs or T cells enriched from blood (not recorded which). These receptors were taken from a woman aged 40 to 49 in a cohort exposed to, infected with or recovered from COVID-19 (not recorded which).

This sequence joins TRBV19 and TRBJ1-5; TRBD1 aligns across 8 bases. The length of the CDR3 is 15 residues. Germline CDR1 is LNHDA and CDR2 is SQIVND (reference sequence). The V gene end was trimmed by 7 bases and the J gene end by 2 bases; junction bases not matched to a gene: 7. In DNA form, the CDR3 reads TGTGCCAGTACCGGCCTGACAGGGGGCAATCAGCCCCAGCATTTT. Its protein product is CASTGLTGGNQPQHF.

V is TRBV10-3 and J is TRBJ1-2; no definite D call. V was pared by 7 bases and J by 5 bases, with 14 bases between. Germline V gives CDR1 ENHRY, CDR2 SYGVKD. The CDR3 consists of 13 residues. CDR3 region: CAITKEREYGYTF. The CDR3 DNA is TGTGCCATCACCAAAGAGAGGGAGTATGGCTACACCTTC.

J is TRBJ1-1 and V is TRBV6-5; TRBD1 agrees at 7 bases. V was pared by 7 bases and J by 6 bases, with 5 bases of the junction left unmatched. The germline V gene has CDR1 MNHEY and CDR2 SVGAGI. CDR3 length: 12 amino acids. The CDR3 bases are TGTGCCAGCAAACAGGGGTTCGCTGAAGCTTTCTTT. Residues: CASKQGFAEAFF.

The J gene is TRBJ1-2, the V gene TRBV27, with TRBD1 matching 7 bases. Germline V gene data show CDR1 as MNHEY and CDR2 as SMNVEV (reference sequence). V lost 3 bases and J lost 5; bases outside the gene matches: 3. CDR3 size: 13 residues. CDR3 sequence reads: CASSFDRDYGYTF. The CDR3 DNA reads TGTGCCAGCAGTTTCGACAGGGATTATGGCTACACCTTC.

This chain links TRBV2 with TRBJ1-6, with 10 bases that match TRBD1. V was pared by 4 bases and J by 3 bases, with 3 bases of the junction left unmatched. The CDR3 spans 16 residues. Germline values: CDR1 SNHLY, CDR2 FYNNEI. The CDR3 region is CASSGTGGIYNSPLHF. The CDR3 DNA sequence: TGTGCCAGCAGTGGGACAGGGGGTATCTATAATTCACCCCTCCACTTT. Based on the CDR3 plus reference TRBV2 and TRBJ1-6, the full variable domain is EPEVTQTPSHQVTQMGQEVILRCVPISNHLYFYWYRQILGQKVEFLVSFYNNEISEKSEIFDDQFSVERPDGSNFTLKIRSTKLEDSAMYFCASSGTGGIYNSPLHFGNGTRLTVT.

This clone turned up a few times. The CDR3 loop reads CASSKGRERGHPDEAFF. As DNA, the CDR3 is TGTGCCAGCAGCAAAGGGAGGGAGAGGGGGCATCCCGATGAAGCTTTCTTT. This chain joins TRBV21-1 and TRBJ1-1; TRBD1, as called in the table, went unchecked against the DNA. TRBV21-1 is listed as a pseudogene. This CDR3 spans 17 amino acids.

V usage is TRBV7-6 and J usage is TRBJ2-1; 12 positions match TRBD2. V dropped 3 bases and J dropped 2; count of bases not matched to a gene: 2. Per the germline V gene, CDR1 is SGHVS and CDR2 is FNYEAQ. The CDR3 sequence is 16 residues long. The CDR3 is CASSFGLAGPYNEQFF. DNA of the CDR3: TGTGCCAGCAGCTTTGGACTAGCGGGGCCCTACAATGAGCAGTTCTTC.

This CDR3 reads CASSLFRATTYEQYF. In DNA form, the CDR3 reads TGTGCCAGCAGCCTATTCAGGGCGACCACCTACGAGCAGTACTTC. V and J are TRBV6-5 and TRBJ2-7, with D perhaps TRBD1 (5 bases). Trimming shortened V by 6 bases and J by 2 bases, and 17 bases separated the two germline ends. This CDR3 has 15 amino acids. Germline V gene lookup returns CDR1 MNHEY and CDR2 SVGAGI.

The chain carries TRBV5-1 and TRBJ1-5; D perhaps matches TRBD1 (6 bases). This CDR3 comprises 16 residues. The germline CDR1 and CDR2 sequences are SGHRS and YFSETQ. V lost 0 bases to trimming and J lost 2 bases, with 12 bases between them. Here the CDR3 reads CASSLEGGRGNQPQHF. In DNA form, the CDR3 reads TGCGCCAGCAGCTTGGAGGGGGGGCGGGGCAATCAGCCCCAGCATTTT. The variable domain in full, completed from reference TRBV5-1 and TRBJ1-5, reads KAGVTQTPRYLIKTRGQQVTLSCSPISGHRSVSWYQQTPGQGLQFLFEYFSETQRNKGNFPGRFSGRQFSNSRSEMNVSTLELGDSALYLCASSLEGGRGNQPQHFGDGTRLSIL.

V is TRBV9 and J is TRBJ1-6; 7 nucleotides agree with TRBD1. Losses at the gene ends were 0 bases for V and 10 bases for J; bases not matched to a gene: 13. This CDR3 is 17 amino acids long. CDR1 is SGDLS and CDR2 is YYNGEE in the germline V gene. The CDR3 here is CASSVATRAGGGSPLHF. In nucleotides, the CDR3 is TGTGCCAGCAGCGTAGCTACCCGGGCAGGGGGAGGCTCACCCCTCCACTTT.

The chain's CDR3 is CASSDSRDSYGYTF. In DNA form, the CDR3 reads TGTGCCAGCAGTGACTCGAGGGACAGCTATGGCTACACCTTC. The gene calls are TRBV6-4 and TRBJ1-2; 7 bases are a match to TRBD1. With V trimmed by 0 bases and J by 4 bases, 2 bases remained unmatched. CDR1 MRHNA and CDR2 SNTAGT come from the germline V gene. This CDR3 spans 14 amino acids.

The V and J genes are TRBV5-1 and TRBJ1-1, with D perhaps TRBD1 (6 bases). This CDR3 has 14 residues. CDR1 is SGHRS and CDR2 is YFSETQ in the germline V gene. V was shortened by 3 bases and J by 0 bases, with 9 bases between the two germline ends. In nucleotides, the CDR3 is TGCGCCAGCAGCTCACAGGGTGTGAACACTGAAGCTTTCTTT. It encodes CASSSQGVNTEAFF.

Turning to this clone: This CDR3 is missing its conserved last phenylalanine or tryptophan, likely due to a read error. The DNA is omitted, as the CDR3 cannot be located on it reliably, and the CDR3 follows TCRdb's listing. This chain uses TRBV11-2 with TRBJ1-1; the D call of TRBD1 is as the table states it, not checked on the DNA. Germline CDR1 and CDR2: SGHAT and FQNNGV. A total of 12 residues make up the CDR3, ends included. The CDR3 protein is CASSFRQGFIPL.

V and J are TRBV13 and TRBJ2-7; D may be TRBD2 (6 bases). The CDR3 has 12 amino acids. The germline V and J ends were trimmed by 7 bases and 7 bases, with 14 bases remaining between them. Germline V lookup: CDR1 PRHDT, CDR2 FYEKMQ (reference sequence). The CDR3 loop reads CASTRRAEEQYF. Here the CDR3 DNA reads TGTGCCAGCACCCGGAGGGCAGAAGAGCAGTACTTC. Looking up the rest from reference TRBV13 and TRBJ2-7 gives the full variable domain: AAGVIQSPRHLIKEKRETATLKCYPIPRHDTVYWYQQGPGQDPQFLISFYEKMQSDKGSIPDRFSAQQFSDYHSELNMSSLELGDSALYFCASTRRAEEQYFGPGTRLTVT.

This chain joins TRBV19 and TRBJ1-2; 7 bases align to TRBD1. The length of the CDR3 is 15 residues. Germline V CDR1 and CDR2: LNHDA, SQIVND (reference sequence). Trimming cost V 6 bases and J 8 bases; bases outside gene matches: 15. The DNA for the CDR3 is TGTGCCAGTAGACCGACAGGGTCCTTCTCGAAGGGCTACACCTTC. It codes for CASRPTGSFSKGYTF.

CDR3 coding DNA: TGCGCCAGCAGCCCCACCCTGGGCGGGTCCGGTTTAGATGGCTACACCTTC. Translation gives CASSPTLGGSGLDGYTF. The V call is TRBV5-1, the J call TRBJ1-2; D is unresolved. Trimming pared 4 bases from V and 6 bases from J, leaving 25 bases between. The V gene's germline CDR1 is SGHRS and CDR2 YFSETQ. CDR3 length equals 17 residues. The full variable domain, completed using reference TRBV5-1 and TRBJ1-2, is KAGVTQTPRYLIKTRGQQVTLSCSPISGHRSVSWYQQTPGQGLQFLFEYFSETQRNKGNFPGRFSGRQFSNSRSEMNVSTLELGDSALYLCASSPTLGGSGLDGYTFGSGTRLTVV.

The chain employs TRBV9 and TRBJ2-5, with D possibly TRBD2 on 6 matching bases. V shed 4 bases and J shed 7 bases, with 8 bases lying between them. Per the germline V gene, CDR1 is SGDLS and CDR2 is YYNGEE. The CDR3 totals 11 residues. The chain's CDR3 is CASSPGGTQYF. In DNA, the CDR3 is TGTGCCAGCAGCCCCGGGGGGACCCAGTACTTC.

V gene TRBV7-9 combines with J gene TRBJ2-3; 7 bases align to TRBD2. Trimming removed 4 bases from V and 2 bases from J; junction bases left unmatched: 12. The CDR3 runs to 17 residues. Looked up from germline, CDR1 is SEHNR and CDR2 is FQNEAQ (reference sequence). CDR3 nucleotide sequence: TGTGCCAGCAGCTCCCTCAATGGTGGGAGGGCCACAGATACGCAGTATTTT. It translates to CASSSLNGGRATDTQYF.

The chain joins TRBV4-3 to TRBJ1-1; 9 nucleotides align to TRBD1. Germline-derived CDR1 and CDR2 are LGHNA and YSLEER. Germline trimming cut 0 bases from V and 0 bases from J; bases unmatched to any gene: 8. The CDR3 extends over 18 amino acids. The CDR3: CASSQDRRTGEMNTEAFF. For the CDR3, the DNA is TGCGCCAGCAGCCAAGATCGAAGGACAGGGGAGATGAACACTGAAGCTTTCTTT.

The genes are TRBV19 and TRBJ1-5; TRBD1 aligns across 10 bases. The ends lost 8 bases at V and 2 bases at J; junction bases unmatched: 9. The CDR3 has 16 amino acids. From germline, CDR1 is LNHDA and CDR2 SQIVND (reference sequence). CDR3 DNA: TGTGCCAGTCGGGACAGGGGAAATGAGCGCAATCAGCCCCAGCATTTT. Amino acid sequence: CASRDRGNERNQPQHF.

This clone is a singleton in its sample. The chain has TRBV5-5 and TRBJ1-1, with 7 bases matching TRBD1. The CDR3 is 15 amino acids. Germline lookup yields CDR1 SGHKS and CDR2 YYEKEE (reference sequence). The V and J ends lost 0 bases and 4 bases, in that order; junction bases with no gene match: 6. CDR3 coding DNA: TGTGCCAGCAGCTTGGGGACAGGATTCGGCACTGAAGCTTTCTTT. Translating gives CASSLGTGFGTEAFF.

V is TRBV30 and J is TRBJ1-5; D gene uncertain. CDR3 length: 14 amino acids. Germline-derived CDR1 and CDR2 are GTSNPN and SVGIG (reference sequence). Deletions cut 2 bases from V and 4 bases from J, with 12 bases between. The chain's CDR3 is CAWSLGSRNQPQHF. In nucleotides, the CDR3 is TGTGCCTGGAGTTTGGGGAGTCGGAATCAGCCCCAGCATTTT.

The rearrangement uses TRBV29-1 and TRBJ2-7; D might be TRBD2 (7 bases). There are 11 residues in the CDR3. CDR1 is SQVTM, CDR2 ANQGSEA, per germline. Trimming stripped 5 bases from V and 7 bases from J, with 12 bases between. DNA of the CDR3: TGCAGCGTTAAACAGGGAGGGGAGCAGTACTTC. It translates to CSVKQGGEQYF.

The chain recombines TRBV18 with TRBJ2-5; D gene unclear. Germline V gene lookup returns CDR1 KGHSH and CDR2 LQKENI. The V end lost 3 bases, the J end lost 3 bases, and 11 bases lay between the germline ends. CDR3 length: 14 residues. The CDR3 DNA follows: TGTGCCAGCTCACCCCCGTTGGCAGAAGAGACCCAGTACTTC. Translation: CASSPPLAEETQYF.

V gene TRBV6-5 combines with J gene TRBJ2-5, with 7 bases fitting TRBD2. CDR1 is MNHEY and CDR2 is SVGAGI in the germline V gene. The junction had 9 bases not matched to a gene; V was cut back by 0 bases and J by 5 bases. This CDR3 is 16 amino acids long. The CDR3 is CASSYSAGAPPETQYF. As DNA, the CDR3 is TGTGCCAGCAGTTACTCTGCGGGAGCGCCCCCGGAGACCCAGTACTTC.

The rearrangement joins TRBV12-5 to TRBJ2-2; TRBD2 matches at 9 bases. CDR3 size: 19 residues. The V gene end was trimmed by 5 bases and the J gene end by 4 bases; junction bases not matched to a gene: 17. CDR1 LGHNT and CDR2 FRNRAP come from the germline V gene. CDR3 in DNA: TGTGCTAGTGGTCCACTGCCGTTGGCTAGCGGGATCGTCACCGGGGAGCTGTTTTTT. It yields the protein CASGPLPLASGIVTGELFF.

V usage is TRBV2 and J usage is TRBJ1-1; 8 nucleotides agree with TRBD1. J was trimmed by 0 bases and V by 5 bases; bases with no gene match: 5. The CDR3 is made up of 15 amino acids. Germline V CDR1 and CDR2: SNHLY, FYNNEI. The chain's CDR3 is CASSPQGGMNTEAFF. The CDR3, as DNA: TGTGCCAGCAGTCCACAGGGGGGTATGAACACTGAAGCTTTCTTT.

The rearrangement joins TRBV12-5 to TRBJ2-1; 12 bases are a match to TRBD2. The germline V gene encodes CDR1 LGHNT and CDR2 FRNRAP. The length of the CDR3 is 16 residues. J lost 5 bases, V lost 2 bases, and 4 bases had no gene match. CDR3 loop: CASGLKLAGGHNEQFF. DNA for the CDR3: TGTGCTAGTGGTTTGAAACTAGCGGGAGGCCACAATGAGCAGTTCTTC.

V is TRBV15 and J is TRBJ1-4; the D gene is possibly TRBD1 (5 bases). The V and J ends lost 3 bases and 7 bases respectively, with 15 bases between them. CDR3 length equals 15 residues. CDR1 and CDR2 (germline): LNHNV, YYDKDF (reference sequence). In DNA, the CDR3 is TGTGCCACCAGCAGTCCCCCAGGGAATCGTGAAAAACTGTTTTTT. It encodes CATSSPPGNREKLFF. Full variable domain (outside the CDR3, taken from reference TRBV15 and TRBJ1-4): DAMVIQNPRYQVTQFGKPVTLSCSQTLNHNVMYWYQQKSSQAPKLLFHYYDKDFNNEADTPDNFQSRRPNTSFCFLDIRSPGLGDTAMYLCATSSPPGNREKLFFGSGTQLSVL.